The present entry profiles one T cell receptor (beta chain) with its context. Assay used: immunoSEQ multiplex PCR; TCRdb lists only in-frame clones, some missing. Here the sample spans around 100,000 clones, around 88% being singletons. The sample comes from a study of control samples from healthy donors and cancer patients. This CDR3 contains 15 residues. Trimming took off 2 bases at V and 8 bases at J, with 15 bases between the two ends. Germline-derived CDR1 and CDR2 are MNHEY and SVGAGI. V and J are TRBV6-5 and TRBJ1-4; D gene uncertain. The sequence was collected from a man between 60 and 75 years old with lung cancer. The sequenced sample was PBMCs. CDR3 sequence (DNA): TGTGCCAGCAGTTACCGTGACTCCCAAAGGGAAAAACTGTTTTTT. Translation gives CASSYRDSQREKLFF.